Presented here are 30 T cell receptor beta chains from one specimen sequenced in a study of T cells of healthy individuals. One entry per CDR3 protein, called by TCRdb with MiXCR from the 5' RACE reads. The sample includes approximately 50,000 distinct CDR3 sequences, roughly 14% of them seen just once. These receptors were collected from a human donor in good health.

This clonotype was recorded at least ten times. The chain uses TRBV4-2 and TRBJ1-1; no clear D gene. V was cut by 1 base and J by 0 bases, with 9 bases left in between. The germline gives CDR1 LGHNA, CDR2 YNFKEQ. The CDR3 contains 15 residues. The CDR3 DNA reads as TGTGCCAGCAGCCAAGTGGATGGGGTGAACACTGAAGCTTTCTTT. It specifies CASSQVDGVNTEAFF.

The genes are TRBV20-1 and TRBJ2-3, with D possibly matching TRBD2 (6 bases). This CDR3 comprises 14 residues. V lost 0 bases and J 2 bases, leaving 9 bases between the germline ends. CDR1 DFQATT and CDR2 SNEGSKA come from the germline V gene (reference sequence). CDR3 residues: CSAREAGTTDTQYF. CDR3 DNA sequence: TGCAGTGCTAGAGAAGCGGGCACCACAGATACGCAGTATTTT.

This clonotype was counted between two and nine times. The genes are TRBV2 and TRBJ1-1; TRBD1 agrees at 8 bases. Germline CDR1 SNHLY, CDR2 FYNNEI. The CDR3 length is 13 residues. Trimming at V came to 3 bases and at J to 8 bases, leaving 5 bases not matched to a gene. The CDR3 sequence: CASSEVRTGEAFF. In DNA, the CDR3 is TGTGCCAGCAGTGAGGTGCGGACAGGGGAAGCTTTCTTT.

This clonotype was seen many times. This sequence joins TRBV29-1 and TRBJ2-7; 8 bases are a match to TRBD1. V dropped 6 bases and J dropped 5; count of bases not matched to a gene: 6. The CDR3 is 12 residues long. CDR1 SQVTM and CDR2 ANQGSEA come from the germline V gene. CDR3 DNA sequence: TGCAGCGTCCGAGACAGGGGCCACGAGCAGTACTTC. Encoded protein: CSVRDRGHEQYF.

The J gene is TRBJ1-3, the V gene TRBV5-1, with D unclear. The CDR3 is 13 amino acids. The germline CDR1 and CDR2 sequences are SGHRS and YFSETQ. Trimming took 0 bases from V and 3 from J, leaving 4 bases between them. Written as DNA, the CDR3 is TGCGCCAGCAGCTTGGGGGATGGAAACACCATATATTTT. Translating gives CASSLGDGNTIYF.

This clonotype occurred many times. This chain uses TRBV29-1 with TRBJ2-3; perhaps TRBD2 as D (6 bases). The CDR3 runs to 14 residues. Trimming stripped 4 bases from V and 4 bases from J, with 15 bases between. The germline V gene encodes CDR1 SQVTM and CDR2 ANQGSEA. CDR3 protein: CSVGLVVSSDTQYF. The CDR3 DNA reads TGCAGCGTTGGACTAGTTGTGAGTTCAGATACGCAGTATTTT.

This clonotype showed up many times. V usage is TRBV12-3 or TRBV12-4 and J usage is TRBJ1-2; the D is unclear. This CDR3 contains 14 residues. V lost 6 bases and J 2 bases, leaving 13 bases between the germline ends. CDR3: CASSFPAGNYGYTF. The CDR3 DNA reads TGTGCCAGCAGCTTTCCCGCAGGAAACTATGGCTACACCTTC.

This chain links TRBV5-1 with TRBJ2-5; D is unclear. The germline V and J ends were trimmed by 5 bases and 3 bases, with 5 bases remaining between them. CDR3 length: 11 amino acids. Germline V gene data show CDR1 as SGHRS and CDR2 as YFSETQ. The CDR3 DNA reads as TGCGCCAGCAGTCGTGAAGAGACCCAGTACTTC. The encoded protein is CASSREETQYF.

The genes are TRBV30 and TRBJ1-3, with a possible D match to TRBD1 (5 bases). The V end was cut by 3 bases, the J end by 4 bases, with 16 bases between. This CDR3 has 15 amino acids. Germline loops: CDR1 GTSNPN, CDR2 SVGIG (reference sequence). CDR3 DNA: TGTGCCTGGAGCATCGAGGGTCAGGGCGGAAACACCATATATTTT. Protein sequence: CAWSIEGQGGNTIYF.

This clonotype showed up just a few times. The V gene is TRBV30, the J gene TRBJ1-1; D is perhaps TRBD1 (5 bases). Trimming took 8 bases from V and 1 from J, leaving 11 bases between them. There are 12 residues in the CDR3. Germline V gene lookup returns CDR1 GTSNPN and CDR2 SVGIG (reference sequence). The CDR3 loop is CAGGRQNTEAFF. As DNA, the CDR3 is TGTGCCGGGGGACGGCAGAACACTGAAGCTTTCTTT.

This chain joins TRBV12-3 or TRBV12-4 and TRBJ1-3; 7 bases line up with TRBD1. The V segment lost 3 bases and the J segment 2 bases; nucleotides outside the gene matches: 4. The CDR3 is 15 amino acids. CDR3 sequence (DNA): TGTGCCAGCAGTTTGGACAGGTCCACTGGAAACACCATATATTTT. Protein product: CASSLDRSTGNTIYF.

This clonotype was counted many times. V usage is TRBV7-2 and J usage is TRBJ2-3, with D tentatively TRBD2 (5 bases). This CDR3 contains 14 residues. The germline V and J ends were trimmed by 6 bases and 1 base, with 11 bases remaining between them. Germline V CDR1 and CDR2: SGHTA, FQGNSA. The CDR3 region is CASRTGSGTDTQYF. The CDR3 DNA reads as TGTGCCAGCAGGACGGGGTCAGGCACAGATACGCAGTATTTT.

This clonotype occurred a few times. The chain carries TRBV30 and TRBJ1-5; 7 positions match TRBD1. Trimming cost V 3 bases and J 3 bases; bases outside gene matches: 8. The CDR3 spans 15 residues. CDR1 is GTSNPN and CDR2 is SVGIG in the germline V gene (reference sequence). The CDR3 region is CAWRRGTDYNQPQHF. CDR3 in DNA: TGTGCCTGGAGAAGGGGGACAGACTACAATCAGCCCCAGCATTTT.

This clonotype was counted ten times or more. The V call is TRBV4-3, the J call TRBJ1-6; 9 nucleotides align to TRBD1. The CDR3 covers 15 residues. The V segment lost 3 bases and the J segment 5 bases; nucleotides outside the gene matches: 2. Germline V CDR1 and CDR2: LGHNA, YSLEER. The CDR3 loop reads CASSQDRGNNSPLHF. CDR3 in DNA: TGCGCCAGCAGCCAGGACAGGGGCAATAATTCACCCCTCCACTTT.

This clonotype was seen many times. The V gene is TRBV29-1, the J gene TRBJ2-1, with D perhaps assigned TRBD1 or TRBD2 (5 bases each). CDR3 length: 13 amino acids. Germline V lookup: CDR1 SQVTM, CDR2 ANQGSEA. V dropped 7 bases and J dropped 0 bases, with 10 bases sitting between them. The CDR3: CSAPGSSYNEQFF. The CDR3 DNA is TGCAGCGCCCCAGGGAGCTCCTACAATGAGCAGTTCTTC.

This clonotype was recorded many times. The chain joins TRBV6-6 to TRBJ2-6; D assignment may be TRBD1 or TRBD2 (5 bases each). Germline V gives CDR1 MNHNY, CDR2 SVGAGI (reference sequence). Trimming left V 8 bases short and J 0 bases short, with 26 bases between. CDR3 length: 20 residues. The CDR3 region has the DNA TGTGCCAGCTTTCCTCAGGGCCAGGGACGGCCTCCCTCTGGGGCCAACGTCCTGACTTTC. It specifies CASFPQGQGRPPSGANVLTF.

The chain carries TRBV12-3 or TRBV12-4 and TRBJ2-2; possible D gene TRBD2, 6 bases. Trimming took off 7 bases at V and 7 bases at J, with 10 bases between the two ends. The CDR3 sequence is 12 residues long. As DNA, the CDR3 is TGTGCCAGCAACCCCGGGGGCGGGGAGCTGTTTTTT. The encoded protein is CASNPGGGELFF.

The sample holds many counts of this clonotype. The gene calls are TRBV20-1 and TRBJ2-7; 7 bases agree with TRBD1. The ends lost 2 bases at V and 2 bases at J; junction bases unmatched: 6. The CDR3 covers 14 residues. Germline values: CDR1 DFQATT, CDR2 SNEGSKA (reference sequence). CDR3 in DNA: TGCAGTGCTAGACACCGGGACAGAGCCTACGAGCAGTACTTC. It specifies CSARHRDRAYEQYF.

This clonotype was seen repeatedly, ten times or more. V and J are TRBV27 and TRBJ2-5; no reliable D call. This CDR3 region has 13 residues. Deletions cut 2 bases from V and 5 bases from J, with 9 bases between. Germline V gene data show CDR1 as MNHEY and CDR2 as SMNVEV (reference sequence). The CDR3 sequence: CASSLASWETQYF. The CDR3 nucleotides are TGTGCCAGCAGTTTAGCGTCGTGGGAGACCCAGTACTTC.

This clonotype was counted between two and nine times. This chain links TRBV12-3 or TRBV12-4 with TRBJ1-3, with 11 bases that match TRBD1. The CDR3 consists of 16 residues. J gave up 2 bases and V 6 bases, and 6 bases lay outside the gene matches. The CDR3 is CASSRTGGKTGNTIYF. CDR3 DNA: TGTGCCAGCAGCCGGACAGGGGGCAAGACTGGAAACACCATATATTTT.

This chain uses TRBV7-3 with TRBJ2-3; TRBD2 might be the D (6 bases). Germline V gives CDR1 SGHTA, CDR2 FQGTGA. The CDR3 length is 15 residues. The V end was cut by 5 bases, the J end by 0 bases, with 12 bases between. The CDR3 nucleotides read TGTGCCAGCAGCCCGGAGGGGTCTAGCACAGATACGCAGTATTTT. It specifies CASSPEGSSTDTQYF.

This clonotype was counted at least ten times. This chain joins TRBV9 and TRBJ1-5; 7 bases fit TRBD1. The V gene's germline CDR1 is SGDLS and CDR2 YYNGEE. The CDR3 has 15 residues. V lost 0 bases, J lost 6 bases, and 6 bases stayed unmatched. The CDR3 protein is CASSVDPGGIQPQHF. CDR3 nucleotides: TGTGCCAGCAGCGTAGATCCAGGGGGGATTCAGCCCCAGCATTTT.

The V gene is TRBV7-2, the J gene TRBJ2-2, with 11 bases lining up with TRBD2. CDR1 and CDR2 from the germline V gene are SGHTA and FQGNSA. V trimming: 1 base; J trimming: 5 bases; junction bases outside the gene matches: 3. This CDR3 comprises 16 residues. This chain's CDR3 is CASSLVASGRTGELFF. In DNA form, the CDR3 reads TGTGCCAGCAGCTTAGTAGCTAGCGGGAGGACCGGGGAGCTGTTTTTT.

This clonotype was detected only a few times. The rearrangement links TRBV4-1 to TRBJ1-4, with D hard to call. V was pared by 1 base and J by 3 bases, with 9 bases between. Germline V gene sequence: CDR1 MGHRA, CDR2 YSYEKL. The CDR3 is 15 amino acids. For the CDR3, the DNA is TGCGCCAGCAGCCAAGCCCGAGGAGCTAATGAAAAACTGTTTTTT. Translated, it gives CASSQARGANEKLFF.

In DNA form, the CDR3 reads TGCAGTGCTAGAGGAGAGGGCGGACAAGAGACCCAGTACTTC. It is translated as CSARGEGGQETQYF. This chain links TRBV20-1 with TRBJ2-5; possibly TRBD2 for D (5 bases). Trimming removed 1 base at V and 2 bases at J, with 11 bases between. The CDR3 is made up of 14 amino acids. The germline V gene encodes CDR1 DFQATT and CDR2 SNEGSKA (reference sequence).

The sample holds many counts of this clonotype. The chain is built from TRBV12-3 or TRBV12-4 and TRBJ2-3; a possible D gene is TRBD2 (7 bases). V shed 6 bases and J shed 1 base, with 17 bases lying between them. The length of the CDR3 is 16 residues. The CDR3 region is CASSQYSGGRTDTQYF. The CDR3 DNA reads TGTGCCAGCAGCCAGTATTCGGGGGGCCGCACAGATACGCAGTATTTT.

This clonotype was observed at least ten times. The gene calls are TRBV4-3 and TRBJ1-1, with D unclear. Germline CDR1 and CDR2: LGHNA and YSLEER. V lost 0 bases and J lost 2, with 7 bases in between. This CDR3 region has 14 residues. The CDR3 coding sequence is TGCGCCAGCAGCCAAGATTGGGTTAACACTGAAGCTTTCTTT. Protein sequence: CASSQDWVNTEAFF.

The chain carries TRBV19 and TRBJ1-5; TRBD1 is a possible D gene (5 bases). Looked up from germline, CDR1 is LNHDA and CDR2 is SQIVND (reference sequence). This CDR3 region has 14 residues. V was clipped by 5 bases and J by 0 bases, with 8 bases between them. The CDR3 sequence: CASSRRDSNQPQHF. CDR3 sequence (DNA): TGTGCCAGTAGTCGCAGGGATAGCAATCAGCCCCAGCATTTT.

This chain connects TRBV11-2 to TRBJ1-1; no definite D call. This CDR3 is 12 amino acids long. Germline CDR1 and CDR2: SGHAT and FQNNGV. With 1 base removed from V and 9 bases from J, the gap between germline ends came to 9 bases. The CDR3 nucleotides read TGTGCCAGCAGCTTAGGCCTCAACCAAGCTTTCTTT. Translated, it gives CASSLGLNQAFF. The full variable domain, its missing parts supplied by reference TRBV11-2 and TRBJ1-1, is EAGVAQSPRYKIIEKRQSVAFWCNPISGHATLYWYQQILGQGPKLLIQFQNNGVVDDSQLPKDRFSAERLKGVDSTLKIQPAKLEDSAVYLCASSLGLNQAFFGQGTRLTVV.

This clonotype was seen at least ten times. The chain joins TRBV30 to TRBJ2-3, with D possibly being TRBD1 (5 bases). In germline, CDR1 is GTSNPN, CDR2 SVGIG (reference sequence). Trimming cost V 2 bases and J 6 bases, with 12 bases left between them. CDR3 length equals 13 residues. CDR3 sequence (DNA): TGTGCCTGGAGTCTTACAGGCTCGGATACGCAGTATTTT. It encodes CAWSLTGSDTQYF.